This T cell receptor beta chain was sequenced in a study of T cells in localized non-small cell lung cancer. Study-wide findings and caveats: Uninvolved adjacent lung showed peak T cell clonality, exceeding tumor. Of the top 100 tumor clones, median about 53 were in adjacent lung, some 29 among its top 100.

From germline, CDR1 is SGDLS and CDR2 YYNGEE. This CDR3 region has 14 residues. V was trimmed by 1 base and J by 0 bases, leaving 7 bases between them. Concerning this clone itself: As yet, its antigen is unknown.

Sequencing was performed with immunoSEQ multiplex PCR; in TCRdb, only in-frame clones are kept and a portion is missing. Of several thousand clones listed, roughly 25% are singletons. This receptor was taken from an older female donor with stage I lung adenocarcinoma. The source material was lung tumor tissue, sampled before any cancer treatment. The V and J genes are TRBV9 and TRBJ1-2; D remains unclear. As DNA, the CDR3 is TGTGCCAGCAGCGTACGAGATGCTAACTATGGCTACACCTTC. Protein sequence: CASSVRDANYGYTF.